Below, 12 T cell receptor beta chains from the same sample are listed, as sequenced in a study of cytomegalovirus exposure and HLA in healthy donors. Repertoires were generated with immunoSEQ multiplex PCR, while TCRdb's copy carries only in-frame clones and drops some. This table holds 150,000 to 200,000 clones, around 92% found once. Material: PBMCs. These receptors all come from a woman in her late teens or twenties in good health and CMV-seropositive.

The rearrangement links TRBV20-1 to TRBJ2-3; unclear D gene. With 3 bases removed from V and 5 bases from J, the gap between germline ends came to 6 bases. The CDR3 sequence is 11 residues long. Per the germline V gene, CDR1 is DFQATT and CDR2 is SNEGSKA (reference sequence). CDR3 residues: CSASGQDTQYF. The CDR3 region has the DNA TGCAGTGCTAGTGGGCAAGATACGCAGTATTTT.

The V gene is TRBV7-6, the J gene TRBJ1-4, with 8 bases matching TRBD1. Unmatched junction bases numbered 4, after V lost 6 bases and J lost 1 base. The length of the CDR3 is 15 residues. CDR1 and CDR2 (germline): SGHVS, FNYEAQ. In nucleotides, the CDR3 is TGTGCCAGCAGATCAACAGGGGGAACTAATGAAAAACTGTTTTTT. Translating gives CASRSTGGTNEKLFF.

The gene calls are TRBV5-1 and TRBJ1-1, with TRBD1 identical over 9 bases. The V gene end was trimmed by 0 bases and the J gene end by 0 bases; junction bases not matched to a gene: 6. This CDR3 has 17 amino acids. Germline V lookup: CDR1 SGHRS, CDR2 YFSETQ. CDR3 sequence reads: CASSLAGTGIVNTEAFF. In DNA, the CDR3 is TGCGCCAGCAGCTTGGCCGGGACAGGGATTGTGAACACTGAAGCTTTCTTT.

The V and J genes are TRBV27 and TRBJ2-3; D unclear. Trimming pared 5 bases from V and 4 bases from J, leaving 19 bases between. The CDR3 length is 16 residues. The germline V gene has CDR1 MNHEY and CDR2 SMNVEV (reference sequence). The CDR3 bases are TGTGCCAGCAGTCGGCGCCCGGGTTTCGAAGCAGATACGCAGTATTTT. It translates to CASSRRPGFEADTQYF.

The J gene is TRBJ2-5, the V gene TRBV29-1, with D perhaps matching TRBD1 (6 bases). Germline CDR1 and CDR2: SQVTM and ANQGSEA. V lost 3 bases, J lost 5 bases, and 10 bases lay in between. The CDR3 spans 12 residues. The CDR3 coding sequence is TGCAGCGTTGAGCGTCAGGGGGAGACCCAGTACTTC. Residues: CSVERQGETQYF.

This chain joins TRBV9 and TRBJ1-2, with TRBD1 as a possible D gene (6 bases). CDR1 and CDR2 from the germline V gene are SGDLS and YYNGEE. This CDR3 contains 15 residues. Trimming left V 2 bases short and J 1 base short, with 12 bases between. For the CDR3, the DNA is TGTGCCAGCAGCGTGTTGGGGGCGAGTAACTATGGCTACACCTTC. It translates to CASSVLGASNYGYTF.

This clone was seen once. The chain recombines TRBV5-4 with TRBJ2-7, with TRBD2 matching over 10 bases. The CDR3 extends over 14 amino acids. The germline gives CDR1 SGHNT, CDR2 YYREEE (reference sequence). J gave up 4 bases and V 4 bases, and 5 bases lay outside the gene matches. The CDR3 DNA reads TGTGCCAGCAGCGACGGGACTAGCGAGTACGAGCAGTACTTC. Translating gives CASSDGTSEYEQYF.

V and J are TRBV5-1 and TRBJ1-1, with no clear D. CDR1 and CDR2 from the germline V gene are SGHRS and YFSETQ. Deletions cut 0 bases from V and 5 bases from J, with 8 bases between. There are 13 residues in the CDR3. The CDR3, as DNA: TGCGCCAGCAGCTTGGACAGATTGACTGAAGCTTTCTTT. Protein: CASSLDRLTEAFF.

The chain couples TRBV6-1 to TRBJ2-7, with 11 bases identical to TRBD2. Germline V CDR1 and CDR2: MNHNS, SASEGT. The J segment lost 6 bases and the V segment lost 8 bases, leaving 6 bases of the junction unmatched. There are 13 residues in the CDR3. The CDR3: CASGSGRALEQYF. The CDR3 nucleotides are TGTGCCAGCGGTAGCGGGAGGGCTCTCGAGCAGTACTTC.

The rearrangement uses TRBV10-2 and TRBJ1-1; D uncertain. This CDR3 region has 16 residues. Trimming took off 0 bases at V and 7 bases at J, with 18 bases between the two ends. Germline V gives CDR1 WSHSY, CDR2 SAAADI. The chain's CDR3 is CASSESLIYLSLEAFF. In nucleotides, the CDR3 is TGCGCCAGCAGTGAGTCCCTTATTTATCTTAGTCTTGAAGCTTTCTTT.

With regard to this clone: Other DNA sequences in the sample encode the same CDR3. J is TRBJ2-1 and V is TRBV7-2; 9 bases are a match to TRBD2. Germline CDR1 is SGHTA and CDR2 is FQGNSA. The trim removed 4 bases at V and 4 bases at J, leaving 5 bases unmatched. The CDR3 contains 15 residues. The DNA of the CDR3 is TGTGCCAGCAGCTCGGGACTAGCCTTATACAATGAGCAGTTCTTC. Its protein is CASSSGLALYNEQFF.

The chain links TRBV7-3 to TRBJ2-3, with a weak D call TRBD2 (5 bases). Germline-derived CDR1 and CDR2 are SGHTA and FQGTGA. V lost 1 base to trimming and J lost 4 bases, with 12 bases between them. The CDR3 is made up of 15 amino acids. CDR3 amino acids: CASSLRGNSADTQYF. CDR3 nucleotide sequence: TGTGCCAGCAGCTTAAGAGGGAATAGTGCAGATACGCAGTATTTT.